This T cell receptor (beta chain) was retrieved from a study of beta chain features in type 1 diabetes. Study as a whole: Roughly 98 million sorted cells were examined across all samples. Study outcomes and limitations: A definitive answer on HLA type influencing TCRB rearrangement was not reached here. Naive, central memory and Treg TCRB repertoires seemed to resemble each other more closely in patients than they did in healthy donors.

Expressed TCRB transcripts were sequenced because the isolated RNA had all been reverse transcribed beforehand. The read count averaged about 3.57 million across naive, central memory and regulatory T cell samples. Clones were read by immunoSEQ multiplex PCR, and TCRdb kept only the in-frame ones, dropping some. The sample gives fewer than 650,000 clones, 15% to 19% of which show up once; about 0.086% is in the top ten. On this clone: No antigen is known for it.

V gave up 6 bases and J gave up 7 bases, with 12 bases separating them. The germline V gene has CDR1 LGHNT and CDR2 FRNRAP. This CDR3 is 12 amino acids long. Source material: naive CD4+ T cells from blood. This receptor was taken from a man aged 18 to 30 in good health. V and J are TRBV12-5 and TRBJ1-2, with D uncertain. This chain's CDR3 is CASGRGRGGYTF. In nucleotides, the CDR3 is TGTGCTAGTGGGCGAGGCCGGGGTGGCTACACCTTC.